This T cell receptor beta chain was sequenced for a study of CD8 T cells in Susac syndrome. Whole-study results and caveats: Susac-specific public clones numbered sixteen in total CD8+ repertoires (and roughly five in CD8+ TEMRA repertoires).

A note on this clonotype: Its antigen is not identified.

The CDR3 loop spans 17 amino acids. Trimming stripped 2 bases from V and 0 bases from J, with 17 bases between. Germline lookup yields CDR1 SGHNT and CDR2 YYREEE (reference sequence). Isolation of CD8+ and CD4+ T cells was performed negatively, whereas enrichment of TEMRA cells was done by FACS. Reverse transcription used about 0.45 to 1 ug RNA and random hexamers. TCRdb processed the immunoSEQ multiplex PCR reads anew with MiXCR; each CDR3 protein has one entry. This table has approximately 190,000 distinct CDR3 sequences, approximately 95% appearing once. Source material: CD8+ T cells from PBMCs. The genes are TRBV5-4 and TRBJ2-5, with TRBD2 as a possible D gene (6 bases). The receptor was derived from a human donor with Susac syndrome. CDR3 amino acids: CASSFGRIEKYQETQYF. CDR3 DNA sequence: TGTGCCAGCAGCTTCGGGAGAATAGAGAAGTACCAAGAGACCCAGTACTTC. Supplemented by reference TRBV5-4 and TRBJ2-5, the full variable domain reads ETGVTQSPTHLIKTRGQQVTLRCSSQSGHNTVSWYQQALGQGPQFIFQYYREEENGRGNFPPRFSGLQFPNYSSELNVNALELDDSALYLCASSFGRIEKYQETQYFGPGTRLLVL.